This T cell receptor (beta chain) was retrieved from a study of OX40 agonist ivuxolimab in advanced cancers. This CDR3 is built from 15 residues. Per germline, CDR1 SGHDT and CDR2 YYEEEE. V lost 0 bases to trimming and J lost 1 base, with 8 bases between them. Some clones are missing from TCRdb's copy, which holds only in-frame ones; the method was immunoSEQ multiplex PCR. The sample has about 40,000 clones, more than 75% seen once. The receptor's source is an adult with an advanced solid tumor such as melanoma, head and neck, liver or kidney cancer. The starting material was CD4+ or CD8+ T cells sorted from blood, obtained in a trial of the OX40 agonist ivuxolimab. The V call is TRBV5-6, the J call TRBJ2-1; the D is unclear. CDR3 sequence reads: CASSLEGWSYNEQFF. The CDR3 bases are TGTGCCAGCAGCTTGGAGGGATGGTCCTACAATGAGCAGTTCTTC. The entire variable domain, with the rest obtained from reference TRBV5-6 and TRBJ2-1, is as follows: DAGVTQSPTHLIKTRGQQVTLRCSPKSGHDTVSWYQQALGQGPQFIFQYYEEEERQRGNFPDRFSGHQFPNYSSELNVNALLLGDSALYLCASSLEGWSYNEQFFGPGTRLTVL.